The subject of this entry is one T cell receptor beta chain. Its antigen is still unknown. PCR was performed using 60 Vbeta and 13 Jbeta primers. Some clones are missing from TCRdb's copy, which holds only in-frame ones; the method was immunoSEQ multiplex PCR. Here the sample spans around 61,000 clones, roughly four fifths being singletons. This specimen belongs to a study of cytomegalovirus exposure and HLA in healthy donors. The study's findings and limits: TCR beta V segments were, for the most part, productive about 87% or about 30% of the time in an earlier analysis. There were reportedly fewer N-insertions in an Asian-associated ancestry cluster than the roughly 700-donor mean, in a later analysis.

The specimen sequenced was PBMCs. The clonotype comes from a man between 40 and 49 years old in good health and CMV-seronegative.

The CDR3 here is CASSRGANYGYTF. CDR3 bases: TGTGCCAGCAGCCGGGGAGCTAACTATGGCTACACCTTC. The chain employs TRBV2 and TRBJ1-2; D gene ambiguous. V lost 6 bases and J 0 bases, leaving 8 bases between the germline ends. CDR3 length equals 13 residues. From germline, CDR1 is SNHLY and CDR2 FYNNEI.